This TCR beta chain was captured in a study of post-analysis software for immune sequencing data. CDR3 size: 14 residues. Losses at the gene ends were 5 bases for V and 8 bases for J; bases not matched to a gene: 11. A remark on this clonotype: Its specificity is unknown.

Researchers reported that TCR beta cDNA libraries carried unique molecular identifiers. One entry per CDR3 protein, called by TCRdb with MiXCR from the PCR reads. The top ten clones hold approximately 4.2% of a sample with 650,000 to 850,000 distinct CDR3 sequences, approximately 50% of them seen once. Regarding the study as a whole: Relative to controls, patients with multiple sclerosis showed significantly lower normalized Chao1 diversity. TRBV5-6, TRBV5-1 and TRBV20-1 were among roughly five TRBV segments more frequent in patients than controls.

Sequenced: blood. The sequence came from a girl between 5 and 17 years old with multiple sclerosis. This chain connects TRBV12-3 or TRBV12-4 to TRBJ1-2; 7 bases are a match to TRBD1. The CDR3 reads CASSPTGTVSGYTF. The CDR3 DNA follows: TGTGCCAGCAGTCCCACCGGGACAGTAAGCGGCTACACCTTC.